This T cell receptor (beta chain) was captured by sequencing in a study of T cell responses to AZD1222 COVID-19 vaccine. Using immunoSEQ multiplex PCR, the repertoire was profiled, and TCRdb retains in-frame clones only, with some absent. This repertoire shows about 120,000 clones, 85% to 90% found once; its top ten account for about 10%. In germline, CDR1 is LGHDT, CDR2 YNNKEL (reference sequence). V was trimmed by 0 bases and J by 14 bases, leaving 16 bases between them. The CDR3 spans 14 residues. This clone showed up just once. V is TRBV3-1 (or the pseudogene TRBV3-2) and J is TRBJ1-4, with D uncertain. The source of this sequence is an adult in good health. Sequences were derived from peripheral blood, sampled on day 0 of AZD1222 vaccination. CDR3 sequence reads: CASSQDLGTAVLFF. CDR3 in DNA: TGTGCCAGCAGCCAAGATCTTGGAACCGCAGTCCTGTTTTTT.